These T cell receptor beta chains were read from a single sample in a study of blood T cell repertoires in COVID-19. The method was immunoSEQ multiplex PCR; TCRdb's version includes in-frame clones alone and lacks a portion of them. The repertoire holds about 74,000 clones, with over 85% as singletons. Sequencing used peripheral blood. The receptors shown here come from a man over 45 with acute or convalescent COVID-19. Both conserved end residues are part of each CDR3. Each record gives: J gene, D gene, V gene, clone size, CDR3 protein, CDR3 DNA. A D gene is named only where the DNA matches it firmly. Rows may omit the clone size; those that give it use once, few, many or a size class.

J gene: TRBJ1-2
D gene: TRBD1
V gene: TRBV30
clone size: NA
CDR3 protein: CAWSRGQRLYGYTF
CDR3 DNA: TGTGCCTGGAGTAGGGGACAGAGGCTCTATGGCTACACCTTC

J gene: TRBJ1-5
D gene: NA
V gene: TRBV21-1
clone size: NA
CDR3 protein: CASSKGGIDRGVQPQHF
CDR3 DNA: TGTGCCAGCAGCAAAGGAGGCATAGACAGGGGTGTTCAGCCCCAGCATTTT

J gene: TRBJ2-1
D gene: NA
V gene: TRBV27
clone size: NA
CDR3 protein: CASSFRGYNEQFF
CDR3 DNA: TGTGCCAGCAGTTTCCGGGGCTACAATGAGCAGTTCTTC

J gene: TRBJ2-5
D gene: NA
V gene: TRBV11-2
clone size: NA
CDR3 protein: CASSVLGRIRETQYF
CDR3 DNA: TGTGCCAGCAGCGTCTTAGGGAGAATACGGGAGACCCAGTACTTC

J gene: TRBJ1-1
D gene: TRBD1
V gene: TRBV9
clone size: NA
CDR3 protein: CASSPDWTGNTEAFF
CDR3 DNA: TGTGCCAGCAGCCCAGATTGGACAGGGAACACTGAAGCTTTCTTT

J gene: TRBJ2-5
D gene: TRBD2
V gene: TRBV18
clone size: NA
CDR3 protein: CASSPELAGVETQYF
CDR3 DNA: TGTGCCAGCTCACCCGAACTAGCGGGAGTAGAGACCCAGTACTTC

J gene: TRBJ1-1
D gene: NA
V gene: TRBV10-3
clone size: NA
CDR3 protein: CATRGTGTDYTEAFF
CDR3 DNA: TGTGCCACCAGGGGCACAGGGACGGATTACACTGAAGCTTTCTTT

J gene: TRBJ2-1
D gene: TRBD2
V gene: TRBV27
clone size: NA
CDR3 protein: CASTIGLAGSSNEQFF
CDR3 DNA: TGTGCCAGCACTATAGGGCTAGCGGGATCCTCCAATGAGCAGTTCTTC

J gene: TRBJ2-3
D gene: NA
V gene: TRBV7-9
clone size: NA
CDR3 protein: CASSLLELGTQYF
CDR3 DNA: TGTGCCAGCAGCTTACTAGAATTAGGTACGCAGTATTTT

J gene: TRBJ1-1
D gene: NA
V gene: TRBV18
clone size: NA
CDR3 protein: CASSPWQGLNTEAFF
CDR3 DNA: TGTGCCAGCTCACCCTGGCAGGGGCTGAACACTGAAGCTTTCTTT

J gene: TRBJ2-2
D gene: NA
V gene: TRBV7-9
clone size: NA
CDR3 protein: CASSLAAGSTGELFF
CDR3 DNA: TGTGCCAGCAGCTTAGCGGCAGGATCCACCGGGGAGCTGTTTTTT

J gene: TRBJ2-7
D gene: TRBD2
V gene: TRBV7-6
clone size: few
CDR3 protein: CASSCRRTSGYEQYF
CDR3 DNA: TGTGCCAGCAGCTGTAGACGGACTAGCGGGTACGAGCAGTACTTC

J gene: TRBJ2-3
D gene: TRBD2
V gene: TRBV6-5
clone size: NA
CDR3 protein: CASISVAGAVDTQYF
CDR3 DNA: TGTGCCAGCATTTCGGTAGCGGGGGCGGTAGATACGCAGTATTTT

J gene: TRBJ1-1
D gene: NA
V gene: TRBV6-5
clone size: NA
CDR3 protein: CASSLNQGRGTEAFF
CDR3 DNA: TGTGCCAGCAGTTTAAACCAGGGGCGCGGCACTGAAGCTTTCTTT

J gene: TRBJ1-1
D gene: NA
V gene: TRBV10-1
clone size: NA
CDR3 protein: CASSDGTEAFF
CDR3 DNA: TGCGCCAGCAGTGACGGGACTGAAGCTTTCTTT

J gene: TRBJ2-7
D gene: TRBD1
V gene: TRBV9
clone size: NA
CDR3 protein: CASSVGDRGPGEYF
CDR3 DNA: TGTGCCAGCAGCGTAGGGGACAGGGGGCCCGGGGAGTACTTC

J gene: TRBJ2-7
D gene: TRBD2
V gene: TRBV28
clone size: NA
CDR3 protein: CASSLILAGGLSYEQYF
CDR3 DNA: TGTGCCAGCAGTTTAATACTAGCGGGAGGACTCTCCTACGAGCAGTACTTC

J gene: TRBJ1-6
D gene: NA
V gene: TRBV27
clone size: NA
CDR3 protein: CASSSRGIGNSPLHF
CDR3 DNA: TGTGCCAGCAGTTCCCGGGGGATAGGTAATTCACCCCTCCACTTT

J gene: TRBJ2-5
D gene: TRBD2
V gene: TRBV29-1
clone size: NA
CDR3 protein: CSAWTSPGGTQYF
CDR3 DNA: TGCAGCGCCTGGACATCCCCGGGGGGGACCCAGTACTTC

J gene: TRBJ2-7
D gene: TRBD2
V gene: TRBV10-3
clone size: NA
CDR3 protein: CAIWTSGRYEQYF
CDR3 DNA: TGTGCCATCTGGACTAGCGGGAGATACGAGCAGTACTTC

J gene: TRBJ2-1
D gene: TRBD1
V gene: TRBV5-1
clone size: once
CDR3 protein: CASSLVWDRAYNEQFF
CDR3 DNA: TGCGCCAGCAGCTTGGTTTGGGACAGGGCCTACAATGAGCAGTTCTTC

J gene: TRBJ2-5
D gene: NA
V gene: TRBV9
clone size: NA
CDR3 protein: CASSVGNIAAIQETQYF
CDR3 DNA: TGTGCCAGCAGCGTAGGAAATATAGCGGCGATCCAAGAGACCCAGTACTTC

J gene: TRBJ2-3
D gene: TRBD2
V gene: TRBV5-1
clone size: NA
CDR3 protein: CASSSPGLAVFTDTQYF
CDR3 DNA: TGCGCCAGCAGCTCGCCGGGACTAGCTGTGTTCACAGATACGCAGTATTTT

J gene: TRBJ1-3
D gene: NA
V gene: TRBV28
clone size: NA
CDR3 protein: CASRQSGTPEGFSGNTIYF
CDR3 DNA: TGTGCCAGCAGGCAATCCGGGACACCCGAAGGATTCTCTGGAAACACCATATATTTT

J gene: TRBJ2-7
D gene: NA
V gene: TRBV28
clone size: NA
CDR3 protein: CASSAGRGEQYF
CDR3 DNA: TGTGCCAGCAGCGCCGGCAGGGGCGAGCAGTACTTC

J gene: TRBJ2-7
D gene: NA
V gene: TRBV12-3/TRBV12-4
clone size: NA
CDR3 protein: CASSRPGDEQYF
CDR3 DNA: TGTGCCAGCAGTAGACCCGGGGACGAGCAGTACTTC

J gene: TRBJ1-6
D gene: NA
V gene: TRBV5-5
clone size: NA
CDR3 protein: CASKGRESSYNSPLHF
CDR3 DNA: TGTGCCAGCAAAGGACGGGAGAGCTCCTATAATTCACCCCTCCACTTT